The 31 T cell receptor beta chains below come from one sample, sequenced in a study of response to subunit inactivated influenza vaccine. TCRdb redid the calling of the RT-PCR reads with MiXCR, one entry per CDR3 protein. This sample has more than 150,000 distinct CDR3 sequences; 9.2% occur once, and the top ten carry about a tenth. The source material was non-naive T cells sorted from PBMCs, sampled on the day of vaccination. The source is a man aged 50 to 59 who received an inactivated influenza vaccine.

Ten or more counts support this clonotype. The chain uses TRBV7-2 and TRBJ2-7, with 9 nucleotides matching TRBD1. In germline, CDR1 is SGHTA, CDR2 FQGNSA. CDR3 size: 14 residues. Losses at the gene ends were 5 bases for V and 5 bases for J; bases not matched to a gene: 7. CDR3 protein: CASSIGQGMDEQYF. Written as DNA, the CDR3 is TGTGCCAGCAGCATCGGACAGGGGATGGACGAGCAGTACTTC.

This clonotype has a count of ten or more. The rearrangement uses TRBV12-3 or TRBV12-4 and TRBJ2-5; D call uncertain. Trimming pared 6 bases from V and 4 bases from J, leaving 9 bases between. The CDR3 loop spans 12 amino acids. The CDR3, as DNA: TGTGCCAGCAGCCGGGCTCGAGAGACCCAGTACTTC. It codes for CASSRARETQYF.

In this sample, this clonotype turned up many times. V gene TRBV6-4 combines with J gene TRBJ2-3; 7 nucleotides match TRBD1. Germline V gene sequence: CDR1 MRHNA, CDR2 SNTAGT. The CDR3 consists of 16 residues. Trimming removed 5 bases from V and 2 bases from J; junction bases left unmatched: 10. CDR3 protein: CASSPTGTDPTDTQYF. In DNA form, the CDR3 reads TGTGCCAGCAGTCCAACCGGGACAGACCCCACAGATACGCAGTATTTT.

This clonotype was picked up many times. The V call is TRBV20-1, the J call TRBJ2-7; D remains unclear. The V end was cut by 5 bases, the J end by 5 bases, with 10 bases between. Germline loops: CDR1 DFQATT, CDR2 SNEGSKA (reference sequence). This CDR3 has 11 amino acids. This CDR3 is CSAPWVDEQYF. The CDR3 DNA is TGCAGTGCTCCGTGGGTGGACGAGCAGTACTTC.

This clonotype showed up many times. V is TRBV12-3 or TRBV12-4 and J is TRBJ2-1; TRBD1 or TRBD2 may be the D gene (6 bases each). The CDR3 runs to 16 residues. The V end was cut by 5 bases, the J end by 2 bases, with 16 bases between. The CDR3 DNA is TGTGCCAGCAGTGGGGGCGGGGCCCTTACCTACAATGAGCAGTTCTTC. It yields the protein CASSGGGALTYNEQFF.

This clonotype was counted a few times. The V gene is TRBV5-1, the J gene TRBJ1-1; tentatively, D is TRBD1 (5 bases). V gave up 4 bases and J gave up 6 bases, with 25 bases separating them. The CDR3 consists of 17 residues. The germline gives CDR1 SGHRS, CDR2 YFSETQ. The CDR3 bases are TGCGCCAGCAGCCGAACCGGGACCGCGCCGGGATTCGCTGAAGCTTTCTTT. This sequence encodes CASSRTGTAPGFAEAFF.

This chain joins TRBV20-1 and TRBJ1-4; D is unclear. CDR3 length: 11 residues. Trimming shortened V by 6 bases and J by 6 bases, and 8 bases separated the two germline ends. Germline V gives CDR1 DFQATT, CDR2 SNEGSKA (reference sequence). CDR3 nucleotides: TGCAGTGCGAGCCTTCATGAAAAACTGTTTTTT. Protein: CSASLHEKLFF.

This clonotype was found many times. The chain employs TRBV6-2 or TRBV6-3 and TRBJ2-7; no reliable D call. Germline CDR1 is MNHEY and CDR2 is SVGEGT. CDR3 length: 12 residues. Trimming took 6 bases from V and 6 from J, leaving 12 bases between them. DNA of the CDR3: TGTGCCAGCAGCCCAACCTCTATCGAGCAGTACTTC. It is translated as CASSPTSIEQYF.

This clonotype appeared many times. The chain joins TRBV5-1 to TRBJ2-5; TRBD1 is a possible D gene (6 bases). CDR1 is SGHRS, CDR2 YFSETQ, per germline. The CDR3 is 14 amino acids. V was cut by 3 bases and J by 2 bases, with 11 bases left in between. In nucleotides, the CDR3 is TGCGCCAGCAGCTCAATGACAGGACAAGAGACCCAGTACTTC. It is translated as CASSSMTGQETQYF.

This clonotype was observed a few times. CDR3 sequence reads: CASSDSTIKGTGELFF. The CDR3 DNA reads TGCGCCAGCAGTGACTCTACAATAAAGGGCACCGGGGAGCTGTTTTTT. V gene TRBV10-1 combines with J gene TRBJ2-2; no clear D gene. This CDR3 comprises 16 residues. V was clipped by 3 bases and J by 4 bases, with 15 bases between them. Per the germline V gene, CDR1 is WNHNN and CDR2 is SYGVQD (reference sequence).

This chain connects TRBV20-1 to TRBJ2-7, with 7 nucleotides matching TRBD1. The V segment lost 3 bases and the J segment 3 bases; nucleotides outside the gene matches: 11. The V gene's germline CDR1 is DFQATT and CDR2 SNEGSKA (reference sequence). This CDR3 region has 15 residues. The CDR3 loop is CSARDFVGQSYEQYF. CDR3 DNA sequence: TGCAGTGCTAGGGATTTCGTGGGACAGAGCTACGAGCAGTACTTC.

This clonotype was observed at least ten times. The chain employs TRBV5-1 and TRBJ1-2; 7 bases line up with TRBD1. The J segment lost 7 bases and the V segment lost 1 base, leaving 4 bases of the junction unmatched. This CDR3 is 13 amino acids long. Germline V gene data show CDR1 as SGHRS and CDR2 as YFSETQ. CDR3 DNA sequence: TGCGCCAGCAGCTTGTACAGGGGTGGTGGCTACACCTTC. It is translated as CASSLYRGGGYTF.

The chain carries TRBV4-1 and TRBJ1-4, with 7 nucleotides matching TRBD1. V was pared by 6 bases and J by 4 bases, with 5 bases of the junction left unmatched. Germline loops: CDR1 MGHRA, CDR2 YSYEKL. The length of the CDR3 is 14 residues. The CDR3 protein is CASRPGQINEKLFF. Here the CDR3 DNA reads TGCGCCAGCAGACCGGGACAGATTAATGAAAAACTGTTTTTT.

This clonotype occurred many times. The V call is TRBV10-1, the J call TRBJ2-2; TRBD1 agrees at 7 bases. The CDR3 has 16 amino acids. Germline V CDR1 and CDR2: WNHNN, SYGVQD (reference sequence). Losses at the gene ends were 3 bases for V and 1 base for J; bases not matched to a gene: 5. Written as DNA, the CDR3 is TGCGCCAGCAGTGACCGAGGGGGCCGGAACACCGGGGAGCTGTTTTTT. Translation: CASSDRGGRNTGELFF.

This clonotype was seen at least ten times. This chain connects TRBV5-1 to TRBJ2-5, with 7 bases that match TRBD2. With 3 bases clipped from V and 5 bases from J, the junction kept 7 bases outside the gene matches. The germline CDR1 and CDR2 sequences are SGHRS and YFSETQ. The CDR3 has 14 residues. The CDR3 coding sequence is TGCGCCAGCAGCTCCGCCCAGGGAGGGGAGACCCAGTACTTC. It specifies CASSSAQGGETQYF.

There are many counts of this clonotype. CDR3 sequence (DNA): TGTGCCACCAGCAGAGAAGGTTTCGGAACGGGGAAATCACCCCTCCACTTT. Translating gives CATSREGFGTGKSPLHF. The genes are TRBV15 and TRBJ1-6; no clear D gene. V dropped 0 bases and J dropped 10 bases, with 19 bases sitting between them. This CDR3 region has 17 residues. Germline CDR1 reads LNHNV; CDR2 reads YYDKDF (reference sequence).

The chain combines TRBV19 with TRBJ2-5; D possibly matches TRBD1 or TRBD2 (5 bases each). Trimming removed 3 bases from V and 1 base from J, with 12 bases in between. CDR3 size: 15 residues. Germline V gives CDR1 LNHDA, CDR2 SQIVND (reference sequence). In DNA form, the CDR3 reads TGTGCCAGTAGTATCCGGGACCGAATCCAAGAGACCCAGTACTTC. Its translation: CASSIRDRIQETQYF.

The V call is TRBV2, the J call TRBJ1-5; 7 nucleotides agree with TRBD1. With V trimmed by 0 bases and J by 7 bases, 3 bases remained unmatched. Looked up from germline, CDR1 is SNHLY and CDR2 is FYNNEI. This CDR3 comprises 14 residues. CDR3 in amino acids: CASSEALQGQPQHF. The CDR3 DNA reads as TGTGCCAGCAGTGAAGCCTTACAGGGGCAGCCCCAGCATTTT.

In its sample, this clonotype was seen many times. The J gene is TRBJ2-5, the V gene TRBV20-1, with 11 bases lining up with TRBD2. This CDR3 is built from 15 residues. CDR1 DFQATT and CDR2 SNEGSKA come from the germline V gene (reference sequence). V was pared by 5 bases and J by 3 bases, with 8 bases of the junction left unmatched. CDR3 bases: TGCAGTGCTCTCGGGACTAGCGGATTTAAAGAGACCCAGTACTTC. It yields the protein CSALGTSGFKETQYF.

This clonotype was observed a handful of times. The genes are TRBV4-3 and TRBJ1-1, with no clear D. V was shortened by 0 bases and J by 8 bases, with 19 bases between the two germline ends. CDR3 length: 16 amino acids. Germline lookup yields CDR1 LGHNA and CDR2 YSLEER. The CDR3 spells CASSQEKRAGLKEAFF. The CDR3 DNA is TGCGCCAGCAGCCAAGAGAAACGGGCCGGACTTAAAGAAGCTTTCTTT.

This sequence joins TRBV10-3 and TRBJ2-2; possibly TRBD1 for D (6 bases). The CDR3 sequence is 14 residues long. Germline CDR1 and CDR2: ENHRY and SYGVKD. Trimming left V 10 bases short and J 1 base short, with 13 bases between. In DNA form, the CDR3 reads TGTGCCACCGAGGGACAATTGAACACCGGGGAGCTGTTTTTT. Protein sequence: CATEGQLNTGELFF.

This clonotype was found a few times. The CDR3 region is CASSSWNTEAFF. CDR3 sequence (DNA): TGTGCCAGCAGCTCTTGGAACACTGAAGCTTTCTTT. This chain uses TRBV7-9 with TRBJ1-1, with D uncertain. The V gene's germline CDR1 is SEHNR and CDR2 FQNEAQ (reference sequence). CDR3 size: 12 residues. The ends were cut back, 4 bases at V and 1 base at J, with 4 bases in the middle.

This chain links TRBV7-9 with TRBJ2-3, with 9 bases aligning to TRBD2. Per germline, CDR1 SEHNR and CDR2 FQNEAQ (reference sequence). Trimming cost V 1 base and J 5 bases; bases outside gene matches: 7. The length of the CDR3 is 16 residues. The chain's CDR3 is CASSLGFLAGKDTQYF. The CDR3 DNA is TGTGCCAGCAGCTTAGGATTCCTAGCGGGGAAAGATACGCAGTATTTT.

Only a few counts were recorded for this clonotype. The V and J genes are TRBV5-6 and TRBJ1-1; D perhaps matches TRBD1 (5 bases). Germline values: CDR1 SGHDT, CDR2 YYEEEE. The CDR3 contains 15 residues. Trimming removed 5 bases at V and 0 bases at J, with 14 bases between. The CDR3 nucleotides are TGTGCCAGCAGTGCTAAGGGGTTAATGAACACTGAAGCTTTCTTT. This encodes CASSAKGLMNTEAFF. The variable domain in full, with the rest retrieved from reference TRBV5-6 and TRBJ1-1, is DAGVTQSPTHLIKTRGQQVTLRCSPKSGHDTVSWYQQALGQGPQFIFQYYEEEERQRGNFPDRFSGHQFPNYSSELNVNALLLGDSALYLCASSAKGLMNTEAFFGQGTRLTVV.

Many counts were recorded for this clonotype. The V gene is TRBV18, the J gene TRBJ2-7; possible D gene TRBD1, 5 bases. Germline values: CDR1 KGHSH, CDR2 LQKENI. CDR3 length equals 13 residues. V was trimmed by 4 bases and J by 4 bases, leaving 11 bases between them. For the CDR3, the DNA is TGTGCCAGCTCACTTTCCAGGGAATACGAGCAGTACTTC. Encoded protein: CASSLSREYEQYF.

The chain recombines TRBV12-3 or TRBV12-4 with TRBJ2-7; possible D gene TRBD2, 5 bases. V lost 6 bases to trimming and J lost 3 bases, with 12 bases between them. The CDR3 is made up of 13 amino acids. This CDR3 is CASRQGSGYEQYF. The CDR3 DNA is TGTGCCAGCAGGCAAGGAAGCGGCTACGAGCAGTACTTC.

The CDR3 nucleotides read TGTGCCAGCAGCTCTTGGGAGGGGGAGACCCAGTACTTC. Encoded protein: CASSSWEGETQYF. The chain joins TRBV7-9 to TRBJ2-5, with 7 positions matching TRBD2. The CDR3 sequence is 13 residues long. With 4 bases clipped from V and 5 bases from J, the junction kept 4 bases outside the gene matches. Germline CDR1 SEHNR, CDR2 FQNEAQ (reference sequence).

In this sample, this clonotype turned up many times. This chain connects TRBV5-1 to TRBJ2-3; D is unclear. Trimming pared 2 bases from V and 4 bases from J, leaving 11 bases between. The CDR3 contains 14 residues. CDR1 is SGHRS, CDR2 YFSETQ, per germline. CDR3 sequence: CASSFFGVADTQYF. The CDR3 coding sequence is TGCGCCAGCAGCTTTTTCGGAGTAGCAGATACGCAGTATTTT.

The table lists this clonotype with a few counts. The gene calls are TRBV20-1 and TRBJ1-1, with TRBD1 identical over 8 bases. After removal of 5 bases from V and 6 bases from J, the junction contained 11 bases not matched to a gene. CDR3 length: 14 residues. The germline gives CDR1 DFQATT, CDR2 SNEGSKA (reference sequence). This chain's CDR3 is CSAYPTGEVAEAFF. The CDR3 DNA reads TGCAGTGCTTATCCGACAGGGGAAGTAGCTGAAGCTTTCTTT.

The CDR3 bases are TGTGCCAGCAGCGCAGGATACTACGAGCAGTACTTC. The encoded protein is CASSAGYYEQYF. This sequence joins TRBV14 and TRBJ2-7; D is unclear. V lost 5 bases and J 3 bases, leaving 8 bases between the germline ends. The length of the CDR3 is 12 residues. Germline V gives CDR1 SGHDN, CDR2 FVKESK. Together with reference TRBV14 and TRBJ2-7, the CDR3 gives the full variable domain: EAGVTQFPSHSVIEKGQTVTLRCDPISGHDNLYWYRRVMGKEIKFLLHFVKESKQDESGMPNNRFLAERTGGTYSTLKVQPAELEDSGVYFCASSAGYYEQYFGPGTRLTVT.

This clonotype was seen a few times. The rearrangement links TRBV3-1 to TRBJ1-5; D unclear. The CDR3 has 13 amino acids. The V end lost 0 bases, the J end lost 10 bases, and 10 bases lay between the germline ends. The germline CDR1 and CDR2 sequences are LGHDT and YNNKEL (reference sequence). The CDR3 is CASSQEWEGPQHF. The CDR3 DNA is TGTGCCAGCAGCCAAGAATGGGAAGGACCCCAGCATTTT. Full variable domain (remainder filled in from reference TRBV3-1 and TRBJ1-5): DTAVSQTPKYLVTQMGNDKSIKCEQNLGHDTMYWYKQDSKKFLKIMFSYNNKELIINETVPNRFSPKSPDKAHLNLHINSLELGDSAVYFCASSQEWEGPQHFGDGTRLSIL.